The source of this TCR beta chain is a study of graft-versus-host responses after intestinal transplantation. Study overall: Recipients had multivisceral, liver-intestinal, or isolated intestinal transplants. Induction with anti-thymocyte globulin, then tacrolimus and steroids for around three years, was given to all recipients. Study findings and constraints: Graft-donor T cell macrochimerism coincided with high graft-versus-host to host-versus-graft clonal ratios in allografts. There were GvH clones found in recipient marrow, and some of them appeared first in ileum or blood.

With 5 bases removed from V and 7 bases from J, the gap between germline ends came to 12 bases. From germline, CDR1 is PRHDT and CDR2 FYEKMQ (reference sequence). This CDR3 region has 12 residues. Produced via immunoSEQ multiplex PCR; TCRdb's table is partial and in-frame only. The table records 12,000 or so clones, 80% of them present only once. Notes on this clone: Its antigen is not known.

The chain joins TRBV13 to TRBJ2-7; D unresolved. Sample: PBMCs, taken about 490 days after intestinal transplant. The receptor was derived from a human patient who received an intestinal transplant, so some T cells may come from the graft donor. CDR3 DNA sequence: TGTGCCAGCAGCCTTACGATAGGGGAGCAGTACTTC. This gives the protein CASSLTIGEQYF.